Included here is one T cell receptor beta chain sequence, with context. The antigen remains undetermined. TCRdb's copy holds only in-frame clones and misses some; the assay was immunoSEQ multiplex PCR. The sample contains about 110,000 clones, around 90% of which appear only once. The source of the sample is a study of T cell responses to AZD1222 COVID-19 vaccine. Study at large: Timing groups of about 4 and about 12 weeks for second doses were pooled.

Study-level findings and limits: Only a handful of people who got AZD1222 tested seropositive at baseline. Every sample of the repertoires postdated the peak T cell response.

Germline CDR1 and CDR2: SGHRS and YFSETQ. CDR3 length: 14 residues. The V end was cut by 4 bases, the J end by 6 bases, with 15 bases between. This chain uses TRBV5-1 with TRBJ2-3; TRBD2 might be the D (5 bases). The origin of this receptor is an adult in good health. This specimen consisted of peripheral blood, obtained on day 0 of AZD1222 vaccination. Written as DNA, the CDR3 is TGCGCCAGCAGCCCCGCCCCGGGGTACGATACGCAGTATTTT. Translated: CASSPAPGYDTQYF.